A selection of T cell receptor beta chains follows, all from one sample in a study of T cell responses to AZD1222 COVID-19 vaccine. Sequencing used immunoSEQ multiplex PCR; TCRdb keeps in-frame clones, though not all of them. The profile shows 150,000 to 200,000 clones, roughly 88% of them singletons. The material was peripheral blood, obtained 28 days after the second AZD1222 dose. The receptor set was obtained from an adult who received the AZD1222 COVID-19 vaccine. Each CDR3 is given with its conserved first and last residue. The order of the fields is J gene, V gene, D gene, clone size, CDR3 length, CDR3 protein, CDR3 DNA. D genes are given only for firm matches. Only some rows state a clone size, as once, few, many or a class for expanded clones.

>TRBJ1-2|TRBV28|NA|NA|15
CASSFLGTESGGYTF
TGTGCCAGCAGTTTCTTAGGTACAGAATCGGGTGGCTACACCTTC
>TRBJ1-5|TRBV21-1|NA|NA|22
CASSIRSGVFSGAGDSNQPQHF
TGTGCCAGCAGCATACGGTCAGGGGTGTTCTCAGGGGCTGGAGATAGCAATCAGCCCCAGCATTTT
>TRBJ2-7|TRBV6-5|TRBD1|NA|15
CASSPGQGVSYEQYF
TGTGCCAGCAGCCCCGGACAGGGCGTTTCCTACGAGCAGTACTTC
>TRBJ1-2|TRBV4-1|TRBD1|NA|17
CASSQVGTGGGSYGYTF
TGCGCCAGCAGCCAAGTTGGGACAGGGGGCGGCAGCTATGGCTACACCTTC
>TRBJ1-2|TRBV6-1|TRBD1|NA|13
CASRPGQGRGYTF
TGTGCCAGCAGACCGGGACAGGGACGGGGCTACACCTTC
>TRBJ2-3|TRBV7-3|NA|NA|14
CASSRSGGTDTQYF
TGTGCCAGCAGCAGGTCAGGGGGGACAGATACGCAGTATTTT
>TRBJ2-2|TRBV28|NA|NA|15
CASSLMPRGTGELFF
TGTGCCAGCAGTTTGATGCCCCGGGGCACCGGGGAGCTGTTTTTT
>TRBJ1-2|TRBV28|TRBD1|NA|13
CASSSGQGDGYTF
TGTGCCAGCAGTTCGGGACAGGGGGATGGCTACACCTTC
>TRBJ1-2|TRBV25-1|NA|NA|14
CASSRAGAASGYTF
TGTGCCAGCAGTAGGGCAGGGGCGGCCTCTGGCTACACCTTC
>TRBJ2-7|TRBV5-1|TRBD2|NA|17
CASSLVLAGGTHYEQYF
TGCGCCAGCAGCTTGGTTCTAGCGGGGGGCACACACTACGAGCAGTACTTC
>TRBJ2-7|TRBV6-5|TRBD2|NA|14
CASRWRGDTSEQYF
TGTGCCAGCAGGTGGCGGGGGGATACTTCCGAGCAGTACTTC
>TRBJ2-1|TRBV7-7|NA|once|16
CASSQKAGMAYNEQFF
TGTGCTAGCAGTCAAAAGGCAGGGATGGCCTACAATGAGCAGTTCTTC
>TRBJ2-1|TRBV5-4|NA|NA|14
CASSGGSSYNEQFF
TGTGCCAGCAGCGGGGGGAGCTCCTACAATGAGCAGTTCTTC
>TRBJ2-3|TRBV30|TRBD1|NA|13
CAWKKQGPDTQYF
TGTGCCTGGAAAAAACAGGGGCCAGATACGCAGTATTTT
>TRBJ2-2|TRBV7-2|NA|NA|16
CASSLQGTTITGELFF
TGTGCCAGCAGCTTACAGGGGACAACAATCACCGGGGAGCTGTTTTTT
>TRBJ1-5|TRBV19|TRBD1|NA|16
CASSILTGVHNQPQHF
TGTGCCAGTAGTATTCTTACAGGGGTACACAATCAGCCCCAGCATTTT
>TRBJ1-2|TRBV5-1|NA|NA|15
CASSLRGERSRGYTF
TGCGCCAGCAGCTTGCGAGGGGAACGAAGTAGAGGCTACACCTTC
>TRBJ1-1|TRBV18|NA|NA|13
CASSPLTGSEAFF
TGTGCCAGCTCACCACTCACAGGGTCTGAAGCTTTCTTT
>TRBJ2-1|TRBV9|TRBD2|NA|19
CASSVEAAGGPGTYNEQFF
TGTGCCAGCAGCGTAGAGGCAGCGGGGGGGCCTGGCACCTACAATGAGCAGTTCTTC
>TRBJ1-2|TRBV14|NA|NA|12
CASSPGDYGYTF
TGTGCCAGCAGCCCAGGGGATTATGGCTACACCTTC
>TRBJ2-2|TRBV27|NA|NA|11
CAIQSTGELFF
TGTGCCATACAATCTACCGGGGAGCTGTTTTTT
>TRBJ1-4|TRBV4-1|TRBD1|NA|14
CASSPPGGFEKLFF
TGCGCCAGCAGCCCCCCAGGGGGGTTTGAAAAACTGTTTTTT
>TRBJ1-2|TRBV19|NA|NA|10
CASSRDGYTF
TGTGCCAGTAGCAGGGATGGCTACACCTTC
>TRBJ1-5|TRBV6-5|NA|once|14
CASRDAGPGQPQHF
TGTGCCAGCAGGGACGCGGGGCCTGGTCAGCCCCAGCATTTT
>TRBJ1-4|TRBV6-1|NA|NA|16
CASSEPSGITNEKLFF
TGTGCCAGCAGTGAACCCTCAGGGATAACTAATGAAAAACTGTTTTTT
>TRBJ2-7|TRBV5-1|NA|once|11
CASSLNYEQYF
TGCGCCAGCAGCTTGAACTACGAGCAGTACTTC
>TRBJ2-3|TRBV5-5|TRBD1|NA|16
CASSLPGTGVADTQYF
TGTGCCAGCAGCTTGCCTGGGACAGGGGTGGCAGATACGCAGTATTTT
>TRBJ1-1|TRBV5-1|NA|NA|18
CASSRIWSQGYMNTEAFF
TGCGCCAGCAGCCGAATCTGGAGCCAGGGATACATGAACACTGAAGCTTTCTTT